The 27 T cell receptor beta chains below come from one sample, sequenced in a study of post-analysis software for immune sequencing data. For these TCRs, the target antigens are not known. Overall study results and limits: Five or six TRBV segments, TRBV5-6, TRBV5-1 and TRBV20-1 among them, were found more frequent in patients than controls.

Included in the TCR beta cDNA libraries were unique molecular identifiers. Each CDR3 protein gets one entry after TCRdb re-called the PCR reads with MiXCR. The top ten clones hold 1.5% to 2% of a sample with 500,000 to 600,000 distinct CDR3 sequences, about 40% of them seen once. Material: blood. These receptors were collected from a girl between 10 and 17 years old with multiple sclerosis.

The CDR3 region is CSVVGESYEQYF. In DNA, the CDR3 is TGCAGCGTTGTCGGAGAATCCTACGAGCAGTACTTC. The V and J genes are TRBV29-1 and TRBJ2-7; D remains unclear. Germline CDR1 SQVTM, CDR2 ANQGSEA. The CDR3 length is 12 residues. Trimming stripped 4 bases from V and 1 base from J, with 8 bases between.

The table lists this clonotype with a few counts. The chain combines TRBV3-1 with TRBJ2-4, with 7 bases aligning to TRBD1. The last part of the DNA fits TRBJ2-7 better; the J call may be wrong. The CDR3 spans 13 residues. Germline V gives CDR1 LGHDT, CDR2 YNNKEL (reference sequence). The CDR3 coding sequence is TGTGCCAGTGGGACAGCCTACATCTACGAGCAGTACTTC. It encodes CASGTAYIYEQYF.

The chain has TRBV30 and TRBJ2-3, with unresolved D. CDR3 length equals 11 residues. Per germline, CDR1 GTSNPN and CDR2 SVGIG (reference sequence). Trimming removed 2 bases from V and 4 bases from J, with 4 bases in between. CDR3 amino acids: CAWSQPDTQYF. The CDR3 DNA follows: TGTGCCTGGAGTCAGCCAGATACGCAGTATTTT.

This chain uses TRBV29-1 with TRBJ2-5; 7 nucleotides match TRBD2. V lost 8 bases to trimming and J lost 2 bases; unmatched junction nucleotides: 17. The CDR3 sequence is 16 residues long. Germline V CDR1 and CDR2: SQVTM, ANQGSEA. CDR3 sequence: CSPAALADNYQETQYF. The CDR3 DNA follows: TGCAGCCCGGCGGCGCTAGCGGACAACTATCAAGAGACCCAGTACTTC.

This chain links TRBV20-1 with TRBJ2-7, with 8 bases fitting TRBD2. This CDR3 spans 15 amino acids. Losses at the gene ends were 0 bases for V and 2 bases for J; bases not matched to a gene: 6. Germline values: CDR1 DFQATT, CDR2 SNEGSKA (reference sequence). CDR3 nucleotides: TGCAGTGCTAGAGATCCCCCGGGGGGGACCTACGAGCAGTACTTC. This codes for CSARDPPGGTYEQYF.

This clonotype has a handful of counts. In nucleotides, the CDR3 is TGTGCCAGCAGTTACACTCCTAGCGGGAGTTATGAGCAGTTCTTC. Its translation: CASSYTPSGSYEQFF. This sequence joins TRBV6-6 and TRBJ2-1; 10 nucleotides agree with TRBD2. The J segment lost 8 bases and the V segment lost 2 bases, leaving 6 bases of the junction unmatched. The CDR3 has 15 residues. Germline assignment: CDR1 MNHNY and CDR2 SVGAGI (reference sequence).

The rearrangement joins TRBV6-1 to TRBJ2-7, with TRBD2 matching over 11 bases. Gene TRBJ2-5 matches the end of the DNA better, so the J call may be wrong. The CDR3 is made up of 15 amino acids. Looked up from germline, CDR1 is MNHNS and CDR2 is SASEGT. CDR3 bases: TGTGCCAGCAGTGAAGCTAGCGGGGGGGCAAGGACCCAGTACTTC. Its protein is CASSEASGGARTQYF.

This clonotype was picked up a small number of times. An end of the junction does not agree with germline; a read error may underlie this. CDR3: CASSLDSLQPPHF. DNA of the CDR3: TGCGCCAGCAGCTTGGATAGCCTCCAACCCCCCCACTTT. J is TRBJ1-6 and V is TRBV5-1, with unresolved D. CDR3 length: 13 amino acids. Germline lookup yields CDR1 SGHRS and CDR2 YFSETQ.

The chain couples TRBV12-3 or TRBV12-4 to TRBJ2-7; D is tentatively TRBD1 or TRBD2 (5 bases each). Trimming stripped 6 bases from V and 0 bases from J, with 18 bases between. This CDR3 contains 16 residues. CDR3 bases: TGTGCCAGCAGACCCCGGGACCATCTTAACTCCTACGAGCAGTACTTC. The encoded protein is CASRPRDHLNSYEQYF.

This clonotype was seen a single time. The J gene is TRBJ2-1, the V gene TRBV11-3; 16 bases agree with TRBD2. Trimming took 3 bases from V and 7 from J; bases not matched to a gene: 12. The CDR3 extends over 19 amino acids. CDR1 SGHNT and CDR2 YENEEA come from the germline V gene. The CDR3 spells CASSFSGTSGGAKANEQFF. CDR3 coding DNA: TGTGCCAGCAGCTTTTCCGGGACTAGCGGGGGGGCGAAAGCAAATGAGCAGTTCTTC. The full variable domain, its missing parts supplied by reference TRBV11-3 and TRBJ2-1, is EAGVVQSPRYKIIEKKQPVAFWCNPISGHNTLYWYLQNLGQGPELLIRYENEEAVDDSQLPKDRFSAERLKGVDSTLKIQPAELGDSAVYLCASSFSGTSGGAKANEQFFGPGTRLTVL.

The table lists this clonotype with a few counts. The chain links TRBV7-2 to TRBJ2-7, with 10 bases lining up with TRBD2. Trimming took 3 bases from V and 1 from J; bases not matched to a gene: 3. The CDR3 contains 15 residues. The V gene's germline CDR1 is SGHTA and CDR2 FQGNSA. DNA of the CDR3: TGTGCCAGCAGCTTCGGACTAGCGGAGTCCTACGAGCAGTACTTC. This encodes CASSFGLAESYEQYF.

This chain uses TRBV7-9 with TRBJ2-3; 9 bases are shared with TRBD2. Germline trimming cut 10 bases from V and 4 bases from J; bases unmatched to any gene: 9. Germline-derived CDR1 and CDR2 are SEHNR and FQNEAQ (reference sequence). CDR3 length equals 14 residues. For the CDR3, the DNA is TGTGCCACCCTCGGGGCGGGGGGGCCAGATACGCAGTATTTT. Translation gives CATLGAGGPDTQYF.

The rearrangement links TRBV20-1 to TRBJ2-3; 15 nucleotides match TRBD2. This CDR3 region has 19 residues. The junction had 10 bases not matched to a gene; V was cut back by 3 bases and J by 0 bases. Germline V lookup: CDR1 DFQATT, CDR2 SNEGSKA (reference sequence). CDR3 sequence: CSARPPGLAGGSSTDTQYF. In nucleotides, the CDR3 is TGCAGTGCTAGGCCCCCGGGACTAGCGGGAGGATCTAGCACAGATACGCAGTATTTT.

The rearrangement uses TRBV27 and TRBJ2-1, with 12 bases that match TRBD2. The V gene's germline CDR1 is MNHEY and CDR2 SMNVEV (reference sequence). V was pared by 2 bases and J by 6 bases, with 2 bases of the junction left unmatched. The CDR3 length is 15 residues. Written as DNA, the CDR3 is TGTGCCAGCAGTTTAAGGACTAGCGGGATCAATGAGCAGTTCTTC. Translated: CASSLRTSGINEQFF.

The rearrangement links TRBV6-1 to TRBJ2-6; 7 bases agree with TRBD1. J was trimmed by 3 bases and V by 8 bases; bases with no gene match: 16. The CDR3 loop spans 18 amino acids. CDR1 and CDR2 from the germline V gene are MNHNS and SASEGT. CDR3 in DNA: TGTGCCAGCCGAGAGTTGACAGGGATTGAAGGTGGGGCCAACGTCCTGACTTTC. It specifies CASRELTGIEGGANVLTF.

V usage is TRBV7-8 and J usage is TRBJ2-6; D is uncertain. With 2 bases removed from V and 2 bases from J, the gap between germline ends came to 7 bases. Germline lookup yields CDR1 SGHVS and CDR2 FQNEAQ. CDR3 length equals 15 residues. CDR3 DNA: TGTGCCAGCAGCTTATACTCCCCTGGGGCCAACGTCCTGACTTTC. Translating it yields CASSLYSPGANVLTF.

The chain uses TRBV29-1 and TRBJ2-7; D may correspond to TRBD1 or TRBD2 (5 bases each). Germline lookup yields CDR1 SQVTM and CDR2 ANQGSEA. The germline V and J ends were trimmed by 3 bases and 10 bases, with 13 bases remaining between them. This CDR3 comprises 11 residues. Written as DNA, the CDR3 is TGCAGCGTTGACCGGGACGGGATTCAGTACTTC. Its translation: CSVDRDGIQYF.

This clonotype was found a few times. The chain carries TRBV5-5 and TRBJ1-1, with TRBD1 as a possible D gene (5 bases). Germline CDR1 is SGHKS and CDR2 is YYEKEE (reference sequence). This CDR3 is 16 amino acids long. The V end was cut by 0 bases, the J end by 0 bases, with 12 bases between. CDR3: CASSLDIDRLNTEAFF. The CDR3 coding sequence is TGTGCCAGCAGCTTGGATATTGACAGATTGAACACTGAAGCTTTCTTT.

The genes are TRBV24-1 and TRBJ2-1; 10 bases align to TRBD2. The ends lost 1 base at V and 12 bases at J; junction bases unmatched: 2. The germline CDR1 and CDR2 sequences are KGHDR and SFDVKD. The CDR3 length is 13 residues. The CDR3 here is CATSDLLAGSQFF. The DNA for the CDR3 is TGTGCCACCAGTGATTTACTAGCGGGATCGCAGTTCTTC.

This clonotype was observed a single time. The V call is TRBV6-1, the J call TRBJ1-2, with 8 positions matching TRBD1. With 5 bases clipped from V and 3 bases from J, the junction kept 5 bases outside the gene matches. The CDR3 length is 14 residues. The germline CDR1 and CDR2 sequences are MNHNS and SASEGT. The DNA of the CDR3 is TGTGCCAGCAGTACAGGGGGTTTAGACTATGGCTACACCTTC. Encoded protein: CASSTGGLDYGYTF.

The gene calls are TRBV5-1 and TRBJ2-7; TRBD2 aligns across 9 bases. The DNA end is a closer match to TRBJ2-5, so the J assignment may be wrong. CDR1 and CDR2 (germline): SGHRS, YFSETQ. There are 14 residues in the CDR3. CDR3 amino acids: CASKPDTSGWTQYF. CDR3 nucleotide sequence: TGCGCCAGCAAGCCCGACACTAGCGGGTGGACCCAGTACTTC.

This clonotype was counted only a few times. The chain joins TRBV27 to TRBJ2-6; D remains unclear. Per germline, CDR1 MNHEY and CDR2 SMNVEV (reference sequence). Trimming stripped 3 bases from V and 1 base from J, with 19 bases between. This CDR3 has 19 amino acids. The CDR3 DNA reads TGTGCCAGCAGTTTTGGGCCGAACAGCTTGGGGTCTGGGGCCAACGTCCTGACTTTC. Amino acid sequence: CASSFGPNSLGSGANVLTF.

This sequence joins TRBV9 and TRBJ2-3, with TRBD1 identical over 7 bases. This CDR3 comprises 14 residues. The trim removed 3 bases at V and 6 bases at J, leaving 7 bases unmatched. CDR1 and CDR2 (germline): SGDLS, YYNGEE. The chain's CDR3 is CASSATLRGDTQYF. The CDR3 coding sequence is TGTGCCAGCAGCGCTACCCTCAGGGGGGATACGCAGTATTTT.

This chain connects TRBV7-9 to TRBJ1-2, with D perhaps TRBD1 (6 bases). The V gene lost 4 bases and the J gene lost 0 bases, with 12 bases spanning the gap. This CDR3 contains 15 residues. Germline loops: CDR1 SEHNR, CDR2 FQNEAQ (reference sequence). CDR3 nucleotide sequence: TGTGCCAGCAGCTCAGGACAGTTGACTAACTATGGCTACACCTTC. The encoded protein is CASSSGQLTNYGYTF. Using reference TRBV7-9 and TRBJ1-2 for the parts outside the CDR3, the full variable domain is DTGVSQNPRHKITKRGQNVTFRCDPISEHNRLYWYRQTLGQGPEFLTYFQNEAQLEKSRLLSDRFSAERPKGSFSTLEIQRTEQGDSAMYLCASSSGQLTNYGYTFGSGTRLTVV.

The CDR3 spells CASSFSGWAGEQYF. CDR3 coding DNA: TGTGCCAGCAGTTTTAGCGGGTGGGCGGGCGAGCAGTACTTC. The chain links TRBV12-3 or TRBV12-4 to TRBJ2-7; TRBD2 aligns across 7 bases. V shed 3 bases, J shed 6 bases, and the junction held 8 bases outside the gene matches. The CDR3 length is 14 residues.

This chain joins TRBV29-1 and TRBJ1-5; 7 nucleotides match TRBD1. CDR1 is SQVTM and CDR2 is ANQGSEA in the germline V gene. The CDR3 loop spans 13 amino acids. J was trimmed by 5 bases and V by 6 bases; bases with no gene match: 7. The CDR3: CSVRQGRDQPQHF. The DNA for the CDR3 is TGCAGCGTACGACAGGGTCGGGATCAGCCCCAGCATTTT.

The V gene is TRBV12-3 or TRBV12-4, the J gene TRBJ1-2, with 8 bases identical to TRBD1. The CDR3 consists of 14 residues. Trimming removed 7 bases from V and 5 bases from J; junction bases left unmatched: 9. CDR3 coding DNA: TGTGCCAGCATCTCCCAGGGGGCGCTTTATGGCTACACCTTC. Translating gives CASISQGALYGYTF.